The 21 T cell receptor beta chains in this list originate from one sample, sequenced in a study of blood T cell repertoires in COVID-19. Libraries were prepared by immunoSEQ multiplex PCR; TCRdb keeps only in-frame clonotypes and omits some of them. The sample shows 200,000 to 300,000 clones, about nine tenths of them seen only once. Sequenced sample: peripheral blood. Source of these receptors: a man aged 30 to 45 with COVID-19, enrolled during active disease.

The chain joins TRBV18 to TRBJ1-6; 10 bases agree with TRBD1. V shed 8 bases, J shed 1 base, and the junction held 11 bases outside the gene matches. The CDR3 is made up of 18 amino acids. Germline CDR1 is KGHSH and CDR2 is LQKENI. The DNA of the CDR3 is TGTGCCAGCACATACACGCGACAGGGGGCTTCCTATAATTCACCCCTCCACTTT. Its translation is CASTYTRQGASYNSPLHF.

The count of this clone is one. CDR3 coding DNA: TGTGCCAGCAGCTACCACCAGGGCACAGATACGCAGTATTTT. Translating it yields CASSYHQGTDTQYF. This chain uses TRBV11-3 with TRBJ2-3; D call uncertain. CDR1 SGHNT and CDR2 YENEEA come from the germline V gene. Between the trimmed V and J ends, which lost 4 bases and 1 base, there was a span of 9 bases. The length of the CDR3 is 14 residues.

CDR3 sequence reads: CASSREQGYGYTF. CDR3 bases: TGTGCCAGCAGCCGCGAACAGGGTTATGGCTACACCTTC. This chain connects TRBV6-5 to TRBJ1-2; maybe TRBD1 (6 bases). The ends were cut back, 6 bases at V and 5 bases at J, with 13 bases in the middle. This CDR3 has 13 residues. Per germline, CDR1 MNHEY and CDR2 SVGAGI.

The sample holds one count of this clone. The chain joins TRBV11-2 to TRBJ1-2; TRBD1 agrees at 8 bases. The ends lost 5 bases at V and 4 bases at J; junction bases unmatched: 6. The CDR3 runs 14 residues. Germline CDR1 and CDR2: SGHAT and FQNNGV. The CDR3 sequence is CASSSFGQGYGYTF. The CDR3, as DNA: TGTGCCAGCAGCAGCTTTGGACAGGGCTATGGCTACACCTTC. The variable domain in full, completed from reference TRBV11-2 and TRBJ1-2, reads EAGVAQSPRYKIIEKRQSVAFWCNPISGHATLYWYQQILGQGPKLLIQFQNNGVVDDSQLPKDRFSAERLKGVDSTLKIQPAKLEDSAVYLCASSSFGQGYGYTFGSGTRLTVV.

The CDR3 region is CASSPYSGTTEAFF. The CDR3 nucleotides are TGTGCCAGCTCACCATATTCAGGTACGACGGAAGCTTTCTTT. The V call is TRBV18, the J call TRBJ1-1, with D unresolved. Trimming pared 2 bases from V and 8 bases from J, leaving 15 bases between. The CDR3 has 14 amino acids. Germline V gene sequence: CDR1 KGHSH, CDR2 LQKENI.

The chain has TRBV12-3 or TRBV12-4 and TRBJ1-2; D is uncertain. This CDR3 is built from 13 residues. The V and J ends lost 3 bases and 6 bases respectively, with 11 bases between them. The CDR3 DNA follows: TGTGCCAGCAGTTTTTTAAGATGGCATGGCTACACCTTC. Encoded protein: CASSFLRWHGYTF.

The CDR3 nucleotides read TGTGCCAGCAGCCAAGGCGGCCCCGCGACGCAGTATTTT. Translating gives CASSQGGPATQYF. The rearrangement uses TRBV3-1 (or the pseudogene TRBV3-2) and TRBJ2-3, with D hard to call. V lost 1 base and J 9 bases, leaving 11 bases between the germline ends. The CDR3 contains 13 residues. CDR1 and CDR2 from the germline V gene are LGHDT and YNNKEL (reference sequence).

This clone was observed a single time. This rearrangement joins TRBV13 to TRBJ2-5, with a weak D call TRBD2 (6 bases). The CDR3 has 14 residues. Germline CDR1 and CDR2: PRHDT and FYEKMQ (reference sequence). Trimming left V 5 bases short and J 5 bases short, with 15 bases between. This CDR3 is CASSPTRSGETQYF. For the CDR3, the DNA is TGTGCCAGCAGCCCGACTAGATCGGGGGAGACCCAGTACTTC.

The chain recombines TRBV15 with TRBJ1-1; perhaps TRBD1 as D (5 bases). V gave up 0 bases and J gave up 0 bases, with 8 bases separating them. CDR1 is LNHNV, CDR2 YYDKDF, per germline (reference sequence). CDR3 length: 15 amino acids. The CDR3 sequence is CATSRDGGMNTEAFF. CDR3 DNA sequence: TGTGCCACCAGCAGAGATGGGGGGATGAACACTGAAGCTTTCTTT.

The DNA of the CDR3 is TGTGCCAGCAGCCCGTGGGGGGGCGGGATTAGCAATCAGCCCCAGCATTTT. Its translation: CASSPWGGGISNQPQHF. The V and J genes are TRBV5-6 and TRBJ1-5, with D perhaps matching TRBD1 (6 bases). CDR1 SGHDT and CDR2 YYEEEE come from the germline V gene. The CDR3 has 17 amino acids. V gave up 4 bases and J gave up 0 bases, with 17 bases separating them.

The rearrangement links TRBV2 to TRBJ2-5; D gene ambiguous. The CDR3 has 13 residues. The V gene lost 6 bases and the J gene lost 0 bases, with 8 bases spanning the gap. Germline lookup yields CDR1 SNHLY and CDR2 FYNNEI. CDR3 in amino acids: CASSTDNQETQYF. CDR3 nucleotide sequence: TGTGCCAGCAGCACCGACAACCAAGAGACCCAGTACTTC.

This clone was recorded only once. The CDR3 coding sequence is TGTGCCAGTAGTATAGCCACAGGGATAAACACTGAAGCTTTCTTT. This sequence encodes CASSIATGINTEAFF. The chain uses TRBV19 and TRBJ1-1; D might be TRBD1 (6 bases). The V gene lost 1 base and the J gene lost 2 bases, with 11 bases spanning the gap. The CDR3 totals 15 residues. Germline-derived CDR1 and CDR2 are LNHDA and SQIVND (reference sequence).

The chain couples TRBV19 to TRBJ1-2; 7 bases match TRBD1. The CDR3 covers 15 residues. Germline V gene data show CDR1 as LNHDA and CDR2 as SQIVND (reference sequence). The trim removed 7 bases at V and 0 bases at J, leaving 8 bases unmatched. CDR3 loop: CASKRGDRPNYGYTF. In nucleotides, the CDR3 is TGTGCCAGTAAGCGGGGGGACAGACCTAACTATGGCTACACCTTC. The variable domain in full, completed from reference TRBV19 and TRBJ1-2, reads DGGITQSPKYLFRKEGQNVTLSCEQNLNHDAMYWYRQDPGQGLRLIYYSQIVNDFQKGDIAEGYSVSREKKESFPLTVTSAQKNPTAFYLCASKRGDRPNYGYTFGSGTRLTVV.

For the CDR3, the DNA is TGTGCCTGGAGTGTGCCGGGACAGGGAAGAACTGAAGCTTTCTTT. This encodes CAWSVPGQGRTEAFF. The chain has TRBV30 and TRBJ1-1; 9 nucleotides match TRBD1. The CDR3 contains 15 residues. The germline V gene encodes CDR1 GTSNPN and CDR2 SVGIG (reference sequence). The V and J ends lost 0 bases and 5 bases, in that order; junction bases with no gene match: 7.

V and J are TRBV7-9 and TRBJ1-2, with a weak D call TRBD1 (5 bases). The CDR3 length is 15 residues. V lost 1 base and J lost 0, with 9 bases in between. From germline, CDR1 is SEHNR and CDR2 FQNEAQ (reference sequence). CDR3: CASSLGTQANYGYTF. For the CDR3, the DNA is TGTGCCAGCAGCTTAGGGACACAGGCTAACTATGGCTACACCTTC.

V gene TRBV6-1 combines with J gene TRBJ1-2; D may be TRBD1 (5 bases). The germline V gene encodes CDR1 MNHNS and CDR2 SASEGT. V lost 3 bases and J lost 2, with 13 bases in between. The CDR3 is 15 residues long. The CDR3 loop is CASSELGLTNYGYTF. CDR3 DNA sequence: TGTGCCAGCAGTGAGCTGGGGCTCACGAACTATGGCTACACCTTC.

The CDR3 reads CASSENTRLYNEQFF. The CDR3 region has the DNA TGTGCCAGCAGTGAAAATACTAGGCTTTACAATGAGCAGTTCTTC. V is TRBV25-1 and J is TRBJ2-1; D is perhaps TRBD2 (5 bases). V was pared by 2 bases and J by 4 bases, with 12 bases between. Germline lookup yields CDR1 MGHDK and CDR2 SYGVNS. CDR3 length equals 15 residues. The complete variable domain, with remaining parts taken from reference TRBV25-1 and TRBJ2-1, reads EADIYQTPRYLVIGTGKKITLECSQTMGHDKMYWYQQDPGMELHLIHYSYGVNSTEKGDLSSESTVSRIRTEHFPLTLESARPSHTSQYLCASSENTRLYNEQFFGPGTRLTVL.

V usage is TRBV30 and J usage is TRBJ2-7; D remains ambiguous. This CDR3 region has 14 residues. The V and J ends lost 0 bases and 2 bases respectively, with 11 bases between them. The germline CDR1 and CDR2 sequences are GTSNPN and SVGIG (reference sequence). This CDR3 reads CAWSVTGLTYEQYF. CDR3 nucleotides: TGTGCCTGGAGTGTAACCGGTCTGACCTACGAGCAGTACTTC.

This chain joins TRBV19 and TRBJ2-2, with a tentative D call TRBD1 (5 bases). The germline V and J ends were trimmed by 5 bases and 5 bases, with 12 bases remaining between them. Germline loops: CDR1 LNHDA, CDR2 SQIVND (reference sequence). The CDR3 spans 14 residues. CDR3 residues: CASSVTVTTGELFF. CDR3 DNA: TGTGCCAGTAGTGTGACAGTTACAACCGGGGAGCTGTTTTTT.

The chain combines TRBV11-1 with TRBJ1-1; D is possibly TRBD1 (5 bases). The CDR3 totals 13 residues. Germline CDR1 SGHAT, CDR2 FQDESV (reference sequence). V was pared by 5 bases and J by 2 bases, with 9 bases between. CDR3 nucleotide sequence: TGTGCCAGCAGCATCCAGGGCAACACTGAAGCTTTCTTT. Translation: CASSIQGNTEAFF.

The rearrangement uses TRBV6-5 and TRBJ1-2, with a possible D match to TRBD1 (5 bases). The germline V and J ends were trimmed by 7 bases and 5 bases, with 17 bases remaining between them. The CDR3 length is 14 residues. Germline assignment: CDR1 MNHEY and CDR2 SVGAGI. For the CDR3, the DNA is TGTGCCAGCAAACCTGACAGCTCTTCATATGGCTACACCTTC. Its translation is CASKPDSSSYGYTF.